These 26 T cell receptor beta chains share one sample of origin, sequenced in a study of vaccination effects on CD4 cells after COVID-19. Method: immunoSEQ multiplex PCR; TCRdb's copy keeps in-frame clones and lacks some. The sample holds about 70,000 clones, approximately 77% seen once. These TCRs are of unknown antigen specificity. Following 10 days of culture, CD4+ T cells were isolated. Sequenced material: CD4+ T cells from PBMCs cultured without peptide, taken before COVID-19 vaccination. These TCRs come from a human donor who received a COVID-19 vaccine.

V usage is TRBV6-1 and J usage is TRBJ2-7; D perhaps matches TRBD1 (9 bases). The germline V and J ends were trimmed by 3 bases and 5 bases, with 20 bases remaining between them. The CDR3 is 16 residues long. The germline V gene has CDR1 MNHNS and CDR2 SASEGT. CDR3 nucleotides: TGTGCCAGCAGTGATTATAGCGGGACAGGGATCAACGAGCAGTACGTC. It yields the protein CASSDYSGTGINEQYV.

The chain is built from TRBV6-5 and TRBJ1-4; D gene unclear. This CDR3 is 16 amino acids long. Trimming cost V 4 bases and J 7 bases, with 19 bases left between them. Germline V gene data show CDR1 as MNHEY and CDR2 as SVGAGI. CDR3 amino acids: CASSSSSALGSEKLFF. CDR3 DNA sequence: TGTGCCAGCAGTTCCTCCTCGGCACTCGGGAGTGAAAAACTGTTTTTT.

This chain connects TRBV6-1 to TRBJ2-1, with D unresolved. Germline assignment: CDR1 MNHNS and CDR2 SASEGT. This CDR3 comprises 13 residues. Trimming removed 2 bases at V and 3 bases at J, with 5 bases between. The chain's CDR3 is CASSEQIYNEQFF. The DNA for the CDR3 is TGTGCCAGCAGTGAACAGATCTACAATGAGCAGTTCTTC.

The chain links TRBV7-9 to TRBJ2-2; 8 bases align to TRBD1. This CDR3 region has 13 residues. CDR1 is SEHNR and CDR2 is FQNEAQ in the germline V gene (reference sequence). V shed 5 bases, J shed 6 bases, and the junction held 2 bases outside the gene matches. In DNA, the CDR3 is TGTGCCAGCAGCGGACAGGGCCCCGGGGAGCTGTTTTTT. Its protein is CASSGQGPGELFF. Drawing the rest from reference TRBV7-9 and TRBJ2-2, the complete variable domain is DTGVSQNPRHKITKRGQNVTFRCDPISEHNRLYWYRQTLGQGPEFLTYFQNEAQLEKSRLLSDRFSAERPKGSFSTLEIQRTEQGDSAMYLCASSGQGPGELFFGEGSRLTVL.

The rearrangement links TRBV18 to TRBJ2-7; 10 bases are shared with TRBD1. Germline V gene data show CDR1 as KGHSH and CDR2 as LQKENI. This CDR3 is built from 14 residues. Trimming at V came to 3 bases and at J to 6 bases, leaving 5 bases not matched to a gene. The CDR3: CASSPGTGAIEQYV. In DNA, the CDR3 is TGTGCCAGCTCACCGGGGACAGGGGCCATCGAGCAGTACGTC.

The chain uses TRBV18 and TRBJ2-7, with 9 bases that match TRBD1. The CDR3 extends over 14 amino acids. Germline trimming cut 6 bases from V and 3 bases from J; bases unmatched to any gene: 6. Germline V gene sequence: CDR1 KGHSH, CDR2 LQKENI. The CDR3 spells CASSGQGAGYEQYV. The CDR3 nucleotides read TGTGCCAGCTCGGGACAGGGCGCGGGCTACGAGCAGTACGTC.

CDR3 in DNA: TGCGCCAGCAGCTTGGACAGGGGTTCCTACAATGAGCAGTTCTTC. Encoded protein: CASSLDRGSYNEQFF. This chain uses TRBV5-1 with TRBJ2-1; 7 bases fit TRBD1. Germline CDR1 and CDR2: SGHRS and YFSETQ. V trimming: 0 bases; J trimming: 1 base; junction bases outside the gene matches: 1. The CDR3 length is 15 residues.

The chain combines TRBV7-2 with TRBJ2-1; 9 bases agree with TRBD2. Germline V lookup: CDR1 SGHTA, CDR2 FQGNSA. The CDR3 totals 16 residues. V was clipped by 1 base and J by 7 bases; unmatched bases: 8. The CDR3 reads CASSLGGGGARNEQFF. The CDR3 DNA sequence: TGTGCCAGCAGCTTAGGAGGCGGGGGGGCCAGGAATGAGCAGTTCTTC.

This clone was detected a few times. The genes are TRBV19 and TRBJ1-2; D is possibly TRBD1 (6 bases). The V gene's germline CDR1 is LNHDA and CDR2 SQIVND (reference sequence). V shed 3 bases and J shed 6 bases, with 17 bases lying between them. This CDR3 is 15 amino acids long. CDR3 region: CASSIPRLGGDGYTF. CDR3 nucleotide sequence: TGTGCCAGTAGTATCCCCCGTCTCGGGGGCGATGGCTACACCTTC.

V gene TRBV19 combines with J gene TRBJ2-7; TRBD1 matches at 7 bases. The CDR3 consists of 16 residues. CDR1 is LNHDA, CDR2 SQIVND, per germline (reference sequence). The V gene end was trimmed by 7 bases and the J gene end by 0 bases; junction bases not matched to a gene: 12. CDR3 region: CASNFKGAPVSYEQYV. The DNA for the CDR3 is TGTGCCAGTAATTTTAAGGGGGCGCCGGTCTCCTACGAGCAGTACGTC.

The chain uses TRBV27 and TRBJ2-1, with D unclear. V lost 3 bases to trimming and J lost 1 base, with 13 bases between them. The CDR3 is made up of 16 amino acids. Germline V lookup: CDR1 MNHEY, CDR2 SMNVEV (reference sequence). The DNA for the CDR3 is TGTGCCAGCAGTTTGGGCCGACGGATTTCCTACAATGAGCAGTTCTTC. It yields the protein CASSLGRRISYNEQFF.

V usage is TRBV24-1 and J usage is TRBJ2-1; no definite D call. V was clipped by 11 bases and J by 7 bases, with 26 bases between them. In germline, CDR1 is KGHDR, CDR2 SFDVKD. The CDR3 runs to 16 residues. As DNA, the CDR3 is TGTGCCAGCTCGCCGAGTGGCTTAGCAGGTGGGAATGAGCAGTTCTTC. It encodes CASSPSGLAGGNEQFF.

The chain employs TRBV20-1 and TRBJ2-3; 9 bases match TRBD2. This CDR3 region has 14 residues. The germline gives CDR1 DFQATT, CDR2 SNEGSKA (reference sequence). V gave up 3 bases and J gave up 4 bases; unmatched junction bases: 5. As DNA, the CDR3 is TGCAGTGCTAGTATGCGGGGGGGCGCAGATACGCAGTATTTT. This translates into CSASMRGGADTQYF.

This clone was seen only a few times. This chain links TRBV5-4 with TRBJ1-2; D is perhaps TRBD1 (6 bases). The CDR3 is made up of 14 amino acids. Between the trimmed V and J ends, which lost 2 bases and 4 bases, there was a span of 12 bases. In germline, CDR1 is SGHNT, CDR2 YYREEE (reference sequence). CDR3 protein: CASSFQGRSYGYTF. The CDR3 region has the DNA TGTGCCAGCAGCTTCCAGGGGCGAAGCTATGGCTACACCTTC.

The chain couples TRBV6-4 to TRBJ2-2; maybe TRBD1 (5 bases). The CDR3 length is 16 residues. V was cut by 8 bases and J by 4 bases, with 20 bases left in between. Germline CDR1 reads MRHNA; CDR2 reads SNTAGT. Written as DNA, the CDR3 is TGTGCCAGCCGCCCCCAGCATCAGGGCGGCACCGGGGAGCTGTTTTTT. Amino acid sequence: CASRPQHQGGTGELFF.

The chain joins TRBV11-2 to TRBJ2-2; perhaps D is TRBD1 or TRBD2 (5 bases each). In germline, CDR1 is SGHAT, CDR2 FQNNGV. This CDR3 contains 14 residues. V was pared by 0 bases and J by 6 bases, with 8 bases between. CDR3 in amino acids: CASSLDRDAGELFF. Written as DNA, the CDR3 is TGTGCCAGCAGCTTAGACAGGGACGCCGGGGAGCTGTTTTTT.

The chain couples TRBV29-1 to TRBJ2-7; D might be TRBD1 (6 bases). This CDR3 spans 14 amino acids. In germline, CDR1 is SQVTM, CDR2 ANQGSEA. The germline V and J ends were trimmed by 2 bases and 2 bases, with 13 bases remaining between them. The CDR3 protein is CSVETRQAPYEQYV. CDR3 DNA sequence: TGCAGCGTTGAAACGAGACAGGCTCCCTACGAGCAGTACGTC.

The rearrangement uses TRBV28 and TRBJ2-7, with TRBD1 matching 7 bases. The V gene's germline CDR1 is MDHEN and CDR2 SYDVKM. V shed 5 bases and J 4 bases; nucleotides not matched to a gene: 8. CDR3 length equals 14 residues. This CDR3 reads CASSQQGIPYEQYV. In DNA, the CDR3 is TGTGCCAGCAGTCAACAGGGGATCCCATACGAGCAGTACGTC.

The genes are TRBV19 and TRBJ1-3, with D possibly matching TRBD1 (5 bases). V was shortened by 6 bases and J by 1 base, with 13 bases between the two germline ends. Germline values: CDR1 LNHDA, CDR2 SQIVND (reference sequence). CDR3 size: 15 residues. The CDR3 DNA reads TGTGCCAGTAGCAAAGGGGACCTTTCTGGAAACACCATATATTTT. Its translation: CASSKGDLSGNTIYF.

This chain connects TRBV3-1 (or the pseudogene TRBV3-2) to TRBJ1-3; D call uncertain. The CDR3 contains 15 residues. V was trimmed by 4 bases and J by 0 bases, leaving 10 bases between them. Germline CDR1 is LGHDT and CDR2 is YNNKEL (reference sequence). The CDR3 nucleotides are TGTGCCAGCAGCCTTAACATAGACTCTGGAAACACCATATATTTT. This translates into CASSLNIDSGNTIYF.

The CDR3 region is CASSDLGQGSYEQYV. The DNA of the CDR3 is TGTGCCAGCAGTGATTTGGGACAGGGAAGCTACGAGCAGTACGTC. The chain carries TRBV2 and TRBJ2-7, with 9 bases matching TRBD1. Trimming took 3 bases from V and 3 from J; bases not matched to a gene: 6. The CDR3 has 15 residues. From germline, CDR1 is SNHLY and CDR2 FYNNEI.

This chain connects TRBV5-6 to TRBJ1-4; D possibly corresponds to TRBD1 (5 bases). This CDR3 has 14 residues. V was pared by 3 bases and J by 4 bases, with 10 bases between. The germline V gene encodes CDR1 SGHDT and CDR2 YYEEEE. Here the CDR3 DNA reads TGTGCCAGCAGCTACCGGGACTTTAATGAAAAACTGTTTTTT. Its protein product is CASSYRDFNEKLFF.

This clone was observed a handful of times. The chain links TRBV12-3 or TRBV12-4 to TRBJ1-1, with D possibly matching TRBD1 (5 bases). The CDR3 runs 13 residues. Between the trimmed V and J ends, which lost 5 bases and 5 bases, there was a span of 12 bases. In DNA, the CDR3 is TGTGCCAGCAGTGGGGCGCGTTGGACTGAAGCTTTCTTT. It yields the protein CASSGARWTEAFF.

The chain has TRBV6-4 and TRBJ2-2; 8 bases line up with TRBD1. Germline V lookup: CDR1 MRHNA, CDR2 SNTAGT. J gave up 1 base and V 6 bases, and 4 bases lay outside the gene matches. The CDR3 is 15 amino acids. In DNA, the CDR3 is TGTGCCAGCAGAGCCGGGACAGGGAACACCGGGGAGCTGTTTTTT. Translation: CASRAGTGNTGELFF.

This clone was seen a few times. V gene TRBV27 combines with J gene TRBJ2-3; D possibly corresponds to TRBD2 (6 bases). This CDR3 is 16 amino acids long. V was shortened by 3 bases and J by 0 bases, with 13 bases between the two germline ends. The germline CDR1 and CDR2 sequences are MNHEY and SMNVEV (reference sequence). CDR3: CASSFQGRGSTDTQYF. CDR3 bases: TGTGCCAGCAGTTTCCAAGGTCGGGGGAGCACAGATACGCAGTATTTT.

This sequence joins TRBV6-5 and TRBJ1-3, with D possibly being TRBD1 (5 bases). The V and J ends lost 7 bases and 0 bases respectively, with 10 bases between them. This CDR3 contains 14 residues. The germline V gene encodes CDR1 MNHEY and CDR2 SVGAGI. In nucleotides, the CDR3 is TGTGCCAGCAATACAGGCCGCTCTGGAAACACCATATATTTT. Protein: CASNTGRSGNTIYF.